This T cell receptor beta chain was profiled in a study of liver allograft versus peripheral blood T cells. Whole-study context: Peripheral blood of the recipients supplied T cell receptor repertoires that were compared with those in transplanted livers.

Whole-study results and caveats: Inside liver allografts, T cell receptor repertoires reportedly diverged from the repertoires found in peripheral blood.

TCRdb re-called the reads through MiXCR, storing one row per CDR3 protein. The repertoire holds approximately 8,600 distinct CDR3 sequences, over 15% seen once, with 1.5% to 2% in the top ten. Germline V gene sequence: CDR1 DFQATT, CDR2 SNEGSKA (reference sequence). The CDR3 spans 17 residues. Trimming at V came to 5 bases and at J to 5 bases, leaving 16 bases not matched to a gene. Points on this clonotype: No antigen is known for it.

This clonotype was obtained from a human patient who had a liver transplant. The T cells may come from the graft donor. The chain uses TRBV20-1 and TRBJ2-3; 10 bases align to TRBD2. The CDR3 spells CSAGRVAGGFLGDTQYF. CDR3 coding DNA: TGCAGTGCTGGTCGGGTAGCGGGGGGATTTCTAGGAGATACGCAGTATTTT.